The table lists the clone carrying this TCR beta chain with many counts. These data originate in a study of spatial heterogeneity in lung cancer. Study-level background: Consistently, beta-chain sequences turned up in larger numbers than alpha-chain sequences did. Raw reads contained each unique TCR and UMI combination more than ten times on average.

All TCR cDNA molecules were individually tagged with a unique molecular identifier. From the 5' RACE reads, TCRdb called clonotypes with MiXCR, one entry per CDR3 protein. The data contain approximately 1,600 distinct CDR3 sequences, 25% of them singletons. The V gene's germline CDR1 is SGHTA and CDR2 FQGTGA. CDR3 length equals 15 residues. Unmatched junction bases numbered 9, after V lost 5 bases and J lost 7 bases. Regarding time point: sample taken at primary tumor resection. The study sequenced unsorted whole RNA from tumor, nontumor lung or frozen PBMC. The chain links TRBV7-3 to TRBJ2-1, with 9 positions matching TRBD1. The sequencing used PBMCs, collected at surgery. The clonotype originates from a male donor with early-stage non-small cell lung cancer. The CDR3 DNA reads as TGTGCCAGCAGCCTTACAGGGGGCGCATCTAATGAGCAGTTCTTC. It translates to CASSLTGGASNEQFF.